What follows describes a single T cell receptor beta chain. Its antigen is currently unknown. Germline V CDR1 and CDR2: SGHTA, FQGNSA. The ends were cut back, 5 bases at V and 7 bases at J, with 17 bases in the middle. The CDR3 is 14 residues long. The sample is drawn from a study of cytomegalovirus exposure and HLA in healthy donors. This PCR relied on a set of 60 Vbeta primers and 13 Jbeta primers. The data were produced by immunoSEQ multiplex PCR, yet TCRdb's version contains in-frame clones alone and is incomplete. This sample yields some 140,000 clones, of which around three quarters are seen a single time; around 4.1% belongs to the top ten. The study, taken as a whole, reports: Equally common other TCR beta chains were less clonally expanded than HLA-associated ones, a later analysis found.

The specimen was PBMCs. This TCR derives from a woman in her thirties or forties in good health and CMV-seronegative. This sequence joins TRBV7-2 and TRBJ2-5; TRBD2 is a possible D gene (6 bases). The CDR3 here is CASSPRRVDRTQYF. In DNA, the CDR3 is TGTGCCAGCAGCCCGAGGAGGGTTGATAGGACCCAGTACTTC.